The T cell receptor (beta chain) described here comes from a study of beta chain features in type 1 diabetes. Whole-study results and caveats: Shortening that was moderate but significant affected the TCRB CDR3s of Type 1 diabetes patients in all four CD4+ subsets.

Concerning this clone: What it recognizes is unknown.

The sequenced template was cDNA made from the entire isolated RNA. Assay used: immunoSEQ multiplex PCR; TCRdb lists only in-frame clones, some missing. The sample lists around 250,000 clones, about 13% occurring once. One heparinised blood draw averaging around 100 mL was given by each donor. CD45RO/CCR7/CD25/CD127/CD95/CD27 staining was used to isolate CD4+ naive, central memory, regulatory and stem cell-like memory cells by sorting. This sequence originates from a man under 40 with type 1 diabetes. The sample consisted of naive CD4+ T cells from blood.

As DNA, the CDR3 is TGTGCCAGCAGTTCCTACAGGGTGGCGGGACCGGGGGGAGATACGCAGTATTTT. Encoded protein: CASSSYRVAGPGGDTQYF. The V call is TRBV27, the J call TRBJ2-3; tentative D call: TRBD2 (7 bases). V was cut by 4 bases and J by 5 bases, with 25 bases left in between. The V gene's germline CDR1 is MNHEY and CDR2 SMNVEV (reference sequence). This CDR3 comprises 18 residues.